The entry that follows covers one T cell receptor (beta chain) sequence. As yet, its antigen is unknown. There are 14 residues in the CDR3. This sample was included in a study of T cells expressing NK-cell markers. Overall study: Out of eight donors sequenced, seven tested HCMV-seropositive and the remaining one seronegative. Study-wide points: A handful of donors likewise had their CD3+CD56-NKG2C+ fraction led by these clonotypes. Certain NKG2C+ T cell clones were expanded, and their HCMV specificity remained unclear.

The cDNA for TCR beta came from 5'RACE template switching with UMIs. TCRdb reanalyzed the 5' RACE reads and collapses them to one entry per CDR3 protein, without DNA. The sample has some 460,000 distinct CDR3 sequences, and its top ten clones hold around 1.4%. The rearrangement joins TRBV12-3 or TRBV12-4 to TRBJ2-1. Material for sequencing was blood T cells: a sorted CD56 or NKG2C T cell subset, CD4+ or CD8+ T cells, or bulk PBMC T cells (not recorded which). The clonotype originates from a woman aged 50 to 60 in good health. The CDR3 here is CASSLAGASNEQFF.